The 32 T cell receptor beta chains presented below share a single source sample, sequenced in a study of cytomegalovirus exposure and HLA in healthy donors (dated by TCRdb to about 2017). Libraries were made using the immunoSEQ multiplex PCR assay. For the multiplex PCR, a mixture combining 60 forward primers for TCR Vbeta segments and 13 reverse primers for TCR Jbeta segments was used. TCRdb took over this immuneACCESS table, retaining in-frame rearrangements with V and J assigned. Such tables are incomplete; in checked studies, under half of the missing clones stem from an unresolved V gene, and the remainder is unexplained. The sample contains around 84,000 clones, approximately 80% of them found a single time. The biggest ten clones account for around 3.4% of the sample. Input material: PBMCs. The receptors originated from a man aged 45-65 years in good health and CMV-seronegative.

The gene calls are TRBV6-1 and TRBJ1-2; D is perhaps TRBD1 (5 bases). This CDR3 region has 11 residues. Looked up from germline, CDR1 is MNHNS and CDR2 is SASEGT. Trimming took off 8 bases at V and 10 bases at J, with 14 bases between the two ends. This CDR3 reads CASGQGGVYTF. The CDR3 DNA reads TGTGCCAGCGGCCAGGGCGGGGTCTACACCTTC.

For this clone: The sample carries other DNA sequences with the same CDR3. The V gene is TRBV5-1, the J gene TRBJ2-7, with TRBD2 matching over 8 bases. Germline-derived CDR1 and CDR2 are SGHRS and YFSETQ. The J segment lost 1 base and the V segment lost 4 bases, leaving 7 bases of the junction unmatched. The CDR3 runs 15 residues. The CDR3 here is CASSLDGLASYEQYF. The CDR3 region has the DNA TGCGCCAGCAGCCTGGACGGACTAGCTTCCTACGAGCAGTACTTC.

The chain couples TRBV5-4 to TRBJ2-4; 7 bases line up with TRBD1. V was pared by 4 bases and J by 0 bases, with 7 bases of the junction left unmatched. This CDR3 region has 16 residues. CDR1 is SGHNT, CDR2 YYREEE, per germline (reference sequence). The chain's CDR3 is CASSPGQARAKNIQYF. The CDR3 nucleotides are TGTGCCAGCAGCCCTGGACAGGCGAGAGCCAAAAACATTCAGTACTTC.

The V gene is TRBV19, the J gene TRBJ1-5; 8 positions match TRBD1. This CDR3 contains 15 residues. CDR1 and CDR2 from the germline V gene are LNHDA and SQIVND (reference sequence). V lost 5 bases and J lost 7; bases outside the gene matches: 10. This chain's CDR3 is CASSFSGQGGQPQHF. Here the CDR3 DNA reads TGTGCCAGTAGTTTCTCCGGACAGGGAGGGCAGCCCCAGCATTTT.

This chain connects TRBV6-1 to TRBJ1-5; D not resolved. Germline-derived CDR1 and CDR2 are MNHNS and SASEGT. The CDR3 runs 13 residues. V was clipped by 8 bases and J by 5 bases, with 13 bases between them. CDR3 DNA sequence: TGTGCCAGCTCCCAGTGGAGAGATCAGCCCCAGCATTTT. This encodes CASSQWRDQPQHF.

The rearrangement uses TRBV9 and TRBJ2-1; D perhaps matches TRBD1 (5 bases). This CDR3 has 13 residues. Trimming left V 0 bases short and J 5 bases short, with 6 bases between. CDR1 SGDLS and CDR2 YYNGEE come from the germline V gene. DNA of the CDR3: TGTGCCAGCAGCGTAGGGGGCGACAATGAGCAGTTCTTC. It encodes CASSVGGDNEQFF.

The chain links TRBV5-1 to TRBJ1-2; tentative D call: TRBD1 (6 bases). The V end lost 0 bases, the J end lost 0 bases, and 12 bases lay between the germline ends. The CDR3 runs to 16 residues. CDR1 is SGHRS and CDR2 is YFSETQ in the germline V gene. CDR3 residues: CASSLGDTGANYGYTF. CDR3 nucleotides: TGCGCCAGCAGCTTGGGGGACACTGGAGCTAACTATGGCTACACCTTC.

This chain links TRBV27 with TRBJ2-5, with 9 bases that match TRBD1. CDR3 size: 14 residues. V was pared by 5 bases and J by 5 bases, with 6 bases of the junction left unmatched. Germline V CDR1 and CDR2: MNHEY, SMNVEV (reference sequence). The DNA of the CDR3 is TGTGCCAGCAGTCCCCGGGACAGGGTTGAGACCCAGTACTTC. It codes for CASSPRDRVETQYF.

The chain links TRBV5-5 to TRBJ1-2, with D perhaps matching TRBD1 (5 bases). Trimming left V 3 bases short and J 5 bases short, with 17 bases between. Germline V gives CDR1 SGHKS, CDR2 YYEKEE (reference sequence). This CDR3 has 15 amino acids. The CDR3 spells CASSYDGTPGYGYTF. The CDR3 bases are TGTGCCAGCAGCTATGATGGTACCCCAGGGTATGGCTACACCTTC. Together with reference TRBV5-5 and TRBJ1-2, the CDR3 gives the full variable domain: DAGVTQSPTHLIKTRGQQVTLRCSPISGHKSVSWYQQVLGQGPQFIFQYYEKEERGRGNFPDRFSARQFPNYSSELNVNALLLGDSALYLCASSYDGTPGYGYTFGSGTRLTVV.

This clone appeared a single time. V gene TRBV5-4 combines with J gene TRBJ2-3; 8 nucleotides align to TRBD1. Germline CDR1 and CDR2: SGHNT and YYREEE (reference sequence). V lost 0 bases, J lost 4 bases, and 4 bases stayed unmatched. The CDR3 is made up of 15 amino acids. CDR3 DNA: TGTGCCAGCAGCTTGGTGACAGGGGTTTCAGATACGCAGTATTTT. Residues: CASSLVTGVSDTQYF.

This clone showed up just a few times. The chain combines TRBV6-4 with TRBJ1-2, with TRBD1 matching 8 bases. The germline gives CDR1 MRHNA, CDR2 SNTAGT. The CDR3 runs 15 residues. Unmatched junction bases numbered 11, after V lost 7 bases and J lost 4 bases. The CDR3 DNA follows: TGTGCCAGCATTTCCGGGACAGGAACCATCTATGGCTACACCTTC. Protein: CASISGTGTIYGYTF.

This sequence joins TRBV6-6 and TRBJ2-1, with D possibly being TRBD1 (7 bases). CDR3 length: 15 amino acids. Trimming pared 7 bases from V and 0 bases from J, leaving 13 bases between. Per germline, CDR1 MNHNY and CDR2 SVGAGI (reference sequence). CDR3 loop: CASKGAGSSYNEQFF. In DNA form, the CDR3 reads TGTGCCAGCAAGGGGGCCGGGAGCTCCTACAATGAGCAGTTCTTC.

The chain uses TRBV6-5 and TRBJ2-1; TRBD2 matches at 12 bases. CDR3 length: 15 residues. CDR1 is MNHEY, CDR2 SVGAGI, per germline. J lost 7 bases, V lost 6 bases, and 7 bases had no gene match. The CDR3: CASRSLAGGHNEQFF. DNA of the CDR3: TGTGCCAGCAGGTCCCTAGCGGGGGGGCATAATGAGCAGTTCTTC.

V is TRBV7-3 and J is TRBJ1-1, with TRBD1 matching over 10 bases. CDR3 size: 16 residues. In germline, CDR1 is SGHTA, CDR2 FQGTGA. The junction had 9 bases not matched to a gene; V was cut back by 4 bases and J by 4 bases. The CDR3 sequence is CASSSRGQGLGTEAFF. CDR3 sequence (DNA): TGTGCCAGCAGCTCCAGGGGACAGGGGTTAGGCACTGAAGCTTTCTTT. Variable domain in full (rest from reference TRBV7-3 and TRBJ1-1): GAGVSQTPSNKVTEKGKYVELRCDPISGHTALYWYRQSLGQGPEFLIYFQGTGAADDSGLPNDRFFAVRPEGSVSTLKIQRTERGDSAVYLCASSSRGQGLGTEAFFGQGTRLTVV.

This clone was recorded once. V is TRBV7-3 and J is TRBJ2-5; TRBD2 matches 8 bases. Per the germline V gene, CDR1 is SGHTA and CDR2 is FQGTGA. The CDR3 is 15 amino acids. J gave up 1 base and V 2 bases, and 3 bases lay outside the gene matches. CDR3 loop: CASSLFAGGQETQYF. The CDR3 nucleotides read TGTGCCAGCAGCTTATTCGCGGGGGGCCAAGAGACCCAGTACTTC.

V is TRBV14 and J is TRBJ2-5, with D perhaps matching TRBD1 (6 bases). CDR1 is SGHDN and CDR2 is FVKESK in the germline V gene. V was pared by 1 base and J by 5 bases, with 17 bases between. CDR3 length: 16 residues. The CDR3 sequence: CASSQGLGRGWETQYF. CDR3 nucleotides: TGTGCCAGCAGCCAAGGGTTGGGCAGGGGTTGGGAGACCCAGTACTTC.

This rearrangement joins TRBV10-1 to TRBJ1-1; TRBD1 aligns across 8 bases. Germline trimming cut 6 bases from V and 1 base from J; bases unmatched to any gene: 7. Germline V CDR1 and CDR2: WNHNN, SYGVQD (reference sequence). There are 15 residues in the CDR3. CDR3 loop: CASRTRQGRNTEAFF. The DNA of the CDR3 is TGCGCCAGCAGAACTCGACAGGGGAGGAACACTGAAGCTTTCTTT.

CDR3 in amino acids: CASSYSMQGISPLHF. The CDR3, as DNA: TGTGCCAGCAGTTACTCGATGCAGGGGATCTCACCCCTCCACTTT. The V and J genes are TRBV6-5 and TRBJ1-6, with D maybe TRBD1 (6 bases). V was trimmed by 0 bases and J by 10 bases, leaving 13 bases between them. From germline, CDR1 is MNHEY and CDR2 SVGAGI. This CDR3 contains 15 residues.

As to this clone: Germline and junction disagree at one end, which may indicate a read error. V and J are TRBV7-7 and TRBJ2-3; tentatively, D is TRBD2 (7 bases). The CDR3 has 16 residues. CDR1 and CDR2 (germline): SSHAT, FNYEAQ (reference sequence). CDR3 DNA sequence: TGTGCTAGCAGCTTGATGGCGGGGGCTAGCACAGATACGCAGTATTTT. This sequence encodes CASSLMAGASTDTQYF. The full variable domain, its missing parts supplied by reference TRBV7-7 and TRBJ2-3, is GAGVSQSPRYKVTKRGQDVTLRCDPISSHATLYWYQQALGQGPEFLTYFNYEAQPDKSGLPSDRFSAERPEGSISTLTIQRTEQRDSAMYRCASSLMAGASTDTQYFGPGTRLTVL.

The chain combines TRBV6-1 with TRBJ2-4; the match to TRBD2 covers 10 bases. This CDR3 contains 14 residues. Germline lookup yields CDR1 MNHNS and CDR2 SASEGT. The V segment lost 3 bases and the J segment 6 bases; nucleotides outside the gene matches: 2. The CDR3 DNA sequence: TGTGCCAGCAGTGATGTAGCGGGGGGAAACATTCAGTACTTC. Protein: CASSDVAGGNIQYF.

CDR3 sequence (DNA): TGTGCCAGCAGCGGGGGACTAGCGGGTTACAATGAGCAGTTCTTC. This encodes CASSGGLAGYNEQFF. V gene TRBV2 combines with J gene TRBJ2-1; TRBD2 matches at 12 bases. V lost 6 bases and J lost 4; bases outside the gene matches: 4. Germline CDR1 reads SNHLY; CDR2 reads FYNNEI. CDR3 length: 15 amino acids.

The V gene is TRBV11-3, the J gene TRBJ1-5; D gene unclear. Germline-derived CDR1 and CDR2 are SGHNT and YENEEA. The length of the CDR3 is 14 residues. V was pared by 6 bases and J by 1 base, with 10 bases between. CDR3 DNA: TGTGCCAGCAGTAAACAGAGCAGCAATCAGCCCCAGCATTTT. It codes for CASSKQSSNQPQHF.

The rearrangement joins TRBV18 to TRBJ2-3; 8 bases map to TRBD1. The CDR3 sequence is 12 residues long. Germline V gives CDR1 KGHSH, CDR2 LQKENI. The J segment lost 11 bases and the V segment lost 5 bases, leaving 6 bases of the junction unmatched. CDR3 DNA sequence: TGTGCCAGCTCATCCGGACAGGGTGAGCAGTATTTT. Translation: CASSSGQGEQYF.

There are a few counts of this clone. The rearrangement links TRBV10-1 to TRBJ2-1; 9 bases are a match to TRBD1. Germline CDR1 and CDR2: WNHNN and SYGVQD (reference sequence). CDR3 size: 16 residues. Trimming took 0 bases from V and 3 from J; bases not matched to a gene: 3. CDR3 sequence reads: CASSESNRGLYNEQFF. CDR3 nucleotides: TGCGCCAGCAGTGAGTCGAACAGGGGGCTCTACAATGAGCAGTTCTTC.

The V gene is TRBV5-1, the J gene TRBJ2-1, with a weak D call TRBD2 (5 bases). This CDR3 contains 15 residues. In germline, CDR1 is SGHRS, CDR2 YFSETQ. The germline V and J ends were trimmed by 4 bases and 1 base, with 12 bases remaining between them. CDR3 bases: TGCGCCAGCAGCCTGGCGGACTTGTCCTACAATGAGCAGTTCTTC. This codes for CASSLADLSYNEQFF. Variable domain in full (rest from reference TRBV5-1 and TRBJ2-1): KAGVTQTPRYLIKTRGQQVTLSCSPISGHRSVSWYQQTPGQGLQFLFEYFSETQRNKGNFPGRFSGRQFSNSRSEMNVSTLELGDSALYLCASSLADLSYNEQFFGPGTRLTVL.

Points on this clone: A read error may produce the germline difference seen at one junction end. The V gene is TRBV7-9, the J gene TRBJ2-5; tentatively, D is TRBD2 (5 bases). The DNA end lines up better with TRBJ2-7; the J call may be wrong. The CDR3 contains 15 residues. Germline CDR1 reads SEHNR; CDR2 reads FQNEAQ (reference sequence). CDR3 nucleotides: TGTTCCAGCAGCCCGACACGGGGATGGCTCAACGAGCAGTACTTC. It codes for CSSSPTRGWLNEQYF.

The rearrangement uses TRBV14 and TRBJ2-1, with TRBD2 matching over 13 bases. Germline CDR1 and CDR2: SGHDN and FVKESK. The CDR3 has 16 residues. Unmatched junction bases numbered 4, after V lost 3 bases and J lost 5 bases. The CDR3 sequence: CASSHLLAGGNNEQFF. CDR3 in DNA: TGTGCCAGCAGCCACTTACTAGCGGGGGGGAACAATGAGCAGTTCTTC.

The V call is TRBV6-6, the J call TRBJ1-6; D is perhaps TRBD1 (6 bases). The CDR3 sequence is 15 residues long. V was pared by 0 bases and J by 3 bases, with 6 bases between. The germline gives CDR1 MNHNY, CDR2 SVGAGI (reference sequence). The CDR3 nucleotides are TGTGCCAGCAGTTACTCGGGACACTATAATTCACCCCTCCACTTT. Its protein is CASSYSGHYNSPLHF.

The rearrangement joins TRBV7-2 to TRBJ2-2; TRBD1 might be the D (5 bases). The CDR3 loop spans 15 amino acids. From germline, CDR1 is SGHTA and CDR2 FQGNSA. The V end was cut by 2 bases, the J end by 5 bases, with 12 bases between. The CDR3 here is CASSLRQGGTGELFF. As DNA, the CDR3 is TGTGCCAGCAGCTTAAGGCAGGGTGGTACCGGGGAGCTGTTTTTT. The full variable domain, rest sourced from reference TRBV7-2 and TRBJ2-2, is GAGVSQSPSNKVTEKGKDVELRCDPISGHTALYWYRQSLGQGLEFLIYFQGNSAPDKSGLPSDRFSAERTGGSVSTLTIQRTQQEDSAVYLCASSLRQGGTGELFFGEGSRLTVL.

This clone was found a few times. The J gene is TRBJ1-4, the V gene TRBV4-3; D is uncertain. Trimming pared 1 base from V and 0 bases from J, leaving 9 bases between. Germline V gene lookup returns CDR1 LGHNA and CDR2 YSLEER. The CDR3 extends over 16 amino acids. The CDR3 coding sequence is TGCGCCAGCAGCCAAGCGTCGACATCAACTAATGAAAAACTGTTTTTT. This encodes CASSQASTSTNEKLFF.

This clone was seen a single time. A read error may produce the germline difference seen at one junction end. V and J are TRBV7-9 and TRBJ1-4, with D perhaps TRBD1 (5 bases). Germline CDR1 is SEHNR and CDR2 is FQNEAQ (reference sequence). The CDR3 spans 12 residues. The CDR3 DNA follows: TGTTCCAGCAGCTTAGCGGGGGGACGATTCTTTTTT. Protein sequence: CSSSLAGGRFFF.

As DNA, the CDR3 is TGCGCCAGCAGCTTGGCGACAGGGGCTAGGAACACTGAAGCTTTCTTT. As protein: CASSLATGARNTEAFF. This rearrangement joins TRBV5-1 to TRBJ1-1, with 8 positions matching TRBD1. Trimming took 0 bases from V and 1 from J; bases not matched to a gene: 5. The CDR3 is made up of 16 amino acids. CDR1 SGHRS and CDR2 YFSETQ come from the germline V gene. The variable domain in full, with the rest retrieved from reference TRBV5-1 and TRBJ1-1, is KAGVTQTPRYLIKTRGQQVTLSCSPISGHRSVSWYQQTPGQGLQFLFEYFSETQRNKGNFPGRFSGRQFSNSRSEMNVSTLELGDSALYLCASSLATGARNTEAFFGQGTRLTVV.